Given below is one T cell receptor beta chain in context. No antigen is known for it. No base quality values were provided; no much bigger clone lies one nucleotide off. One collaborating source in Seattle enrolled patients during active infection and followed them longitudinally through the course of disease. Collaborating institutions collected whole blood in K2EDTA tubes following their own protocols. For TCRbeta analysis, collaborators shipped samples as frozen whole blood, isolated PBMCs, or DNA extracted from either of those sample types. These data belong to a study of blood T cell repertoires in COVID-19 (TCRdb year 2020). General notes on the study: The collaborator samples originated in the United States, Italy and Spain and spanned the acute and convalescent phases of COVID-19. The material from the prospective study consisted of cDNA or gDNA derived from T cells, B-cell-depleted T cells, or PBMCs. The dataset comprised deeply sampled blood TCRbeta repertoires from subjects exposed to, actively infected with, or recovered from COVID-19. A freely available public database, intended as a resource for researchers studying the immune response to SARS-CoV-2, is where the repertoires were released. The samples were drawn from two sources: the first 160 participants of the ongoing ImmuneRACE study, and over 1,000 subjects contributed by 6 global collaborators. The sample metadata nearly always contained a de-identified subject ID, COVID-19 status, age in years and sex. Where HLA class I and class II types were available, the types were taken from metadata supplied by the sample provider, not from assay-based typing.

What the work shows at the level of the full study, not this receptor alone: The quantity of clinical and demographic metadata differed by source and by participant and was supplied without curation.

TCRbeta CDR3 regions were amplified from genomic DNA by means of the immunoSEQ Assay, a bias-controlled multiplex PCR. In the authors' own workflow: The number of nucleated cells in each sample was estimated from the amplification of reference gene primers within the assay. Sequence reads were collapsed and filtered to measure the absolute abundance of every unique TCRbeta CDR3 rearrangement. Productive Simpson clonality was computed per sample as the square root of Simpson's diversity index over productive rearrangements. Here the immuneACCESS table is served through TCRdb, limited to in-frame sequences with V and J called. Missing clones are a known gap in these copies; in checked studies unresolved V genes cover under half, and the rest lacks a known reason. That table furnishes V, J and clone size, whereas the DNA furnished D and trimming. The table for this sample lists more than 200,000 clones; around 80% of them were counted only once. The top ten clones comprise 10% to 13% of the sample.

This TCR was sampled from a woman of 80 years or more with COVID-19, enrolled during active disease. Sequenced: peripheral blood.

Read as DNA, the sequence is TGTGCCAGCAGCCTCACGGCGGGGGGGAATTCACCCCTCCACTTT. Its amino acids are CASSLTAGGNSPLHF. The sequence joins TRBV14 to TRBJ1-6, and perhaps TRBD1 as D gene, on 5 matching bases. Counted from cysteine to phenylalanine, this CDR3 has 15 amino acids. Left in the record is the CDR3 DNA by itself, 45 bases read in frame from the first base. The V and J ends are trimmed by 4 bases and 7 bases, leaving 14 bases between them. From a lookup of the germline V gene, CDR1 and CDR2 are SGHDN and FVKESK.